Presented here are 25 T cell receptor beta chains from one specimen sequenced in a study of shared clonotypes between healthy human individuals. The protocol was immunoSEQ multiplex PCR, while the TCRdb copy is restricted to in-frame clones and leaves out a portion. The sample contains about 2.2 million clones, roughly 93% of which appear only once. Naive CD8 cells lacked CD45RO, underwent positive selection for CCR7 and left out terminally differentiated effector memory CD45RA+ cells. Source material: naive CD8+ T cells from PBMCs. These receptors came from a man aged 18 to 35 in good health. Some clones in this sample may be carry-over from other donors' samples.

Points on this clone: Other DNA sequences in this specimen translate into the identical CDR3. The chain has TRBV28 and TRBJ2-2; 7 bases align to TRBD2. The V gene's germline CDR1 is MDHEN and CDR2 SYDVKM. The CDR3 has 15 residues. The V segment lost 4 bases and the J segment 0 bases; nucleotides outside the gene matches: 2. In DNA form, the CDR3 reads TGTGCCAGCAGTTCCGGGACTACGAACACCGGGGAGCTGTTTTTT. It translates to CASSSGTTNTGELFF.

This chain uses TRBV5-6 with TRBJ2-5; 11 nucleotides match TRBD1. The trim removed 3 bases at V and 5 bases at J, leaving 9 bases unmatched. CDR3 length equals 16 residues. The germline gives CDR1 SGHDT, CDR2 YYEEEE. In DNA, the CDR3 is TGTGCCAGCAGCTCCGCCGGACAGGGGGCGTATGAGACCCAGTACTTC. This gives the protein CASSSAGQGAYETQYF.

This clone was observed a single time. The rearrangement uses TRBV7-3 and TRBJ2-3; no clear D gene. The germline gives CDR1 SGHTA, CDR2 FQGTGA. V lost 4 bases and J lost 4, with 9 bases in between. The CDR3 extends over 13 amino acids. The CDR3 sequence: CASSSRAPDTQYF. The CDR3 DNA sequence: TGTGCCAGCAGCTCGAGAGCGCCAGATACGCAGTATTTT.

This clone was counted once. CDR3 DNA sequence: TGTGCCAGCAGCTTGTGGAGGGGCGGCGGCTACACCTTC. Its protein is CASSLWRGGGYTF. The J gene is TRBJ1-2, the V gene TRBV5-6, with D possibly matching TRBD1 (5 bases). Per the germline V gene, CDR1 is SGHDT and CDR2 is YYEEEE. This CDR3 is 13 amino acids long. Trimming left V 1 base short and J 8 bases short, with 12 bases between.

This chain uses TRBV4-3 with TRBJ2-1; TRBD1 is a possible D gene (6 bases). The CDR3 extends over 15 amino acids. CDR1 is LGHNA, CDR2 YSLEER, per germline. Trimming removed 0 bases at V and 7 bases at J, with 13 bases between. CDR3: CASSQDLRGINEQFF. DNA of the CDR3: TGCGCCAGCAGCCAAGATTTGAGGGGGATAAATGAGCAGTTCTTC.

This chain joins TRBV30 and TRBJ2-7; perhaps TRBD1 as D (6 bases). V was pared by 5 bases and J by 4 bases, with 18 bases between. This CDR3 has 14 amino acids. Germline lookup yields CDR1 GTSNPN and CDR2 SVGIG (reference sequence). Here the CDR3 reads CAWALQGFSYEQYF. CDR3 bases: TGTGCCTGGGCGTTACAGGGTTTCAGTTACGAGCAGTACTTC. The full variable domain, with the rest looked up from reference TRBV30 and TRBJ2-7, is SQTIHQWPATLVQPVGSPLSLECTVEGTSNPNLYWYRQAAGRGLQLLFYSVGIGQISSEVPQNLSASRPQDRQFILSSKKLLLSDSGFYLCAWALQGFSYEQYFGPGTRLTVT.

The chain couples TRBV9 to TRBJ1-1; 7 bases are a match to TRBD1. Per germline, CDR1 SGDLS and CDR2 YYNGEE. The V and J ends lost 2 bases and 4 bases, in that order; junction bases with no gene match: 11. The CDR3 is 16 amino acids. CDR3 amino acids: CASSVLATGTVTEAFF. CDR3 DNA sequence: TGTGCCAGCAGCGTCCTGGCGACAGGGACTGTCACTGAAGCTTTCTTT.

CDR3 coding DNA: TGTGCCAGCAGCCCCTACCGGGGCCCGAACACTGAAGCTTTCTTT. It specifies CASSPYRGPNTEAFF. The V call is TRBV9, the J call TRBJ1-1, with a tentative D call TRBD1 (5 bases). V was clipped by 4 bases and J by 1 base, with 14 bases between them. CDR1 is SGDLS, CDR2 YYNGEE, per germline. The CDR3 spans 15 residues.

The J gene is TRBJ2-6, the V gene TRBV13, with 8 bases that match TRBD2. Germline V CDR1 and CDR2: PRHDT, FYEKMQ (reference sequence). The CDR3 is 16 residues long. The V segment lost 5 bases and the J segment 0 bases; nucleotides outside the gene matches: 3. CDR3 loop: CASSQAGGSGANVLTF. The CDR3 DNA reads as TGTGCCAGCAGCCAGGCGGGGGGCTCTGGGGCCAACGTCCTGACTTTC. The whole variable domain, remainder taken from reference TRBV13 and TRBJ2-6, is AAGVIQSPRHLIKEKRETATLKCYPIPRHDTVYWYQQGPGQDPQFLISFYEKMQSDKGSIPDRFSAQQFSDYHSELNMSSLELGDSALYFCASSQAGGSGANVLTFGAGSRLTVL.

The CDR3 spells CATSRDESTDRGAFYEQYF. CDR3 DNA: TGTGCCACCAGCAGAGACGAATCGACCGACAGGGGGGCTTTCTACGAGCAGTACTTC. The chain links TRBV15 to TRBJ2-7, with TRBD1 identical over 9 bases. The CDR3 length is 19 residues. V dropped 0 bases and J dropped 3; count of bases not matched to a gene: 15. Per germline, CDR1 LNHNV and CDR2 YYDKDF (reference sequence).

Regarding this clone: Other DNA sequences in this sample translate to the same CDR3. The genes are TRBV7-9 and TRBJ1-2; TRBD1 matches 7 bases. The germline V gene has CDR1 SEHNR and CDR2 FQNEAQ (reference sequence). V lost 3 bases, J lost 2 bases, and 3 bases stayed unmatched. The CDR3 runs to 14 residues. The CDR3 here is CASSLGTANYGYTF. The CDR3 nucleotides read TGTGCCAGCAGCTTGGGGACAGCGAACTATGGCTACACCTTC.

V gene TRBV19 combines with J gene TRBJ2-7; the D gene is possibly TRBD2 (6 bases). V was shortened by 3 bases and J by 0 bases, with 12 bases between the two germline ends. Germline-derived CDR1 and CDR2 are LNHDA and SQIVND (reference sequence). The CDR3 has 15 amino acids. The CDR3 nucleotides are TGTGCCAGTAGTATTGGAGGCGGGAACTCCTACGAGCAGTACTTC. Residues: CASSIGGGNSYEQYF.

Of note for this clone: Other nucleotide sequences in the sample specify the same CDR3. The V call is TRBV27, the J call TRBJ1-2; D gene unclear. Germline V gene data show CDR1 as MNHEY and CDR2 as SMNVEV (reference sequence). This CDR3 is 14 amino acids long. V dropped 5 bases and J dropped 1 base, with 11 bases sitting between them. CDR3 loop: CASSPTRGNYGYTF. The CDR3 DNA reads TGTGCCAGCAGTCCGACACGAGGTAACTATGGCTACACCTTC.

The chain carries TRBV19 and TRBJ1-1, with D possibly TRBD1 on 5 matching bases. Germline V gives CDR1 LNHDA, CDR2 SQIVND (reference sequence). The CDR3 is made up of 15 amino acids. Trimming took 3 bases from V and 0 from J, leaving 11 bases between them. CDR3 region: CASSISRQMNTEAFF. CDR3 bases: TGTGCCAGTAGTATCTCCCGACAGATGAACACTGAAGCTTTCTTT. Full variable domain (remainder filled in from reference TRBV19 and TRBJ1-1): DGGITQSPKYLFRKEGQNVTLSCEQNLNHDAMYWYRQDPGQGLRLIYYSQIVNDFQKGDIAEGYSVSREKKESFPLTVTSAQKNPTAFYLCASSISRQMNTEAFFGQGTRLTVV.

V gene TRBV6-1 combines with J gene TRBJ2-7; TRBD2 aligns across 8 bases. The CDR3 runs 15 residues. V gave up 4 bases and J gave up 4 bases; unmatched junction bases: 9. The germline gives CDR1 MNHNS, CDR2 SASEGT. The CDR3 loop is CASSAFTSGLYEQYF. The CDR3 nucleotides are TGTGCCAGCAGTGCGTTTACTAGCGGCCTTTACGAGCAGTACTTC.

The genes are TRBV7-9 and TRBJ1-6; 8 positions match TRBD1. CDR3 size: 14 residues. Germline-derived CDR1 and CDR2 are SEHNR and FQNEAQ (reference sequence). After removal of 5 bases from V and 10 bases from J, the junction contained 7 bases not matched to a gene. DNA of the CDR3: TGTGCCAGCAGCCCCGGGACAGGTGGGTCACCCCTCCACTTT. Residues: CASSPGTGGSPLHF.

V usage is TRBV11-2 and J usage is TRBJ2-3; 8 positions match TRBD1. This CDR3 contains 15 residues. Unmatched junction bases numbered 8, after V lost 7 bases and J lost 2 bases. CDR1 and CDR2 from the germline V gene are SGHAT and FQNNGV. CDR3 amino acids: CASKDRDSPTDTQYF. CDR3 coding DNA: TGTGCCAGCAAGGACAGGGACTCTCCCACAGATACGCAGTATTTT.

This chain links TRBV2 with TRBJ1-2, with TRBD1 matching 7 bases. Per the germline V gene, CDR1 is SNHLY and CDR2 is FYNNEI. The CDR3 runs 13 residues. The trim removed 9 bases at V and 4 bases at J, leaving 8 bases unmatched. The CDR3 here is CARGTAEFYGYTF. CDR3 nucleotide sequence: TGTGCCAGGGGGACAGCGGAGTTCTATGGCTACACCTTC.

This clone has only a few counts. The chain couples TRBV5-1 to TRBJ1-1; weak D call: TRBD1 (5 bases). Germline V gives CDR1 SGHRS, CDR2 YFSETQ. Trimming pared 4 bases from V and 8 bases from J, leaving 9 bases between. This CDR3 is built from 11 residues. DNA for the CDR3: TGCGCCAGCAGCAGGGGACCAGAAGCTTTCTTT. Protein product: CASSRGPEAFF.

The chain employs TRBV4-1 and TRBJ2-2; D is ambiguous. The CDR3 consists of 14 residues. The germline V gene has CDR1 MGHRA and CDR2 YSYEKL. The germline V and J ends were trimmed by 5 bases and 0 bases, with 7 bases remaining between them. CDR3 nucleotide sequence: TGCGCCAGCAGCGACCGATCGAACACCGGGGAGCTGTTTTTT. Protein sequence: CASSDRSNTGELFF.

This chain links TRBV5-4 with TRBJ2-5, with D unclear. This CDR3 spans 13 amino acids. The germline V and J ends were trimmed by 4 bases and 5 bases, with 12 bases remaining between them. Germline V gene lookup returns CDR1 SGHNT and CDR2 YYREEE (reference sequence). DNA of the CDR3: TGTGCCAGCAGCCCTGACCTGTCCGAGACCCAGTACTTC. It yields the protein CASSPDLSETQYF.

This chain links TRBV4-1 with TRBJ2-1; the D gene could be TRBD1 or TRBD2 (6 bases each). Deletions cut 5 bases from V and 4 bases from J, with 15 bases between. In germline, CDR1 is MGHRA, CDR2 YSYEKL. The CDR3 loop spans 15 amino acids. CDR3 nucleotide sequence: TGCGCCAGCAGCGGGGGGAGGACAGCTTACAATGAGCAGTTCTTC. Its protein is CASSGGRTAYNEQFF.

The chain joins TRBV27 to TRBJ1-2, with D uncertain. Germline-derived CDR1 and CDR2 are MNHEY and SMNVEV (reference sequence). Trimming took off 6 bases at V and 4 bases at J, with 18 bases between the two ends. This CDR3 has 15 amino acids. CDR3 loop: CASSPEGQGVYGYTF. CDR3 DNA: TGTGCCAGCAGCCCCGAGGGCCAAGGAGTCTATGGCTACACCTTC.

This clone showed up just a few times. The chain links TRBV25-1 to TRBJ1-1, with 7 nucleotides matching TRBD1. The CDR3 loop spans 13 amino acids. The germline CDR1 and CDR2 sequences are MGHDK and SYGVNS. Trimming took 5 bases from V and 4 from J; bases not matched to a gene: 4. The CDR3 is CASSTGVVTEAFF. The CDR3 DNA reads as TGTGCCAGCAGTACAGGGGTTGTCACTGAAGCTTTCTTT.

This chain links TRBV6-6 with TRBJ1-5; no reliable D call. The germline V gene has CDR1 MNHNY and CDR2 SVGAGI (reference sequence). The CDR3 has 13 residues. The V end was cut by 4 bases, the J end by 7 bases, with 11 bases between. The CDR3 nucleotides read TGTGCCAGCAGTTGGAAGGTGGGGCAGCCCCAGCATTTT. Translation: CASSWKVGQPQHF.